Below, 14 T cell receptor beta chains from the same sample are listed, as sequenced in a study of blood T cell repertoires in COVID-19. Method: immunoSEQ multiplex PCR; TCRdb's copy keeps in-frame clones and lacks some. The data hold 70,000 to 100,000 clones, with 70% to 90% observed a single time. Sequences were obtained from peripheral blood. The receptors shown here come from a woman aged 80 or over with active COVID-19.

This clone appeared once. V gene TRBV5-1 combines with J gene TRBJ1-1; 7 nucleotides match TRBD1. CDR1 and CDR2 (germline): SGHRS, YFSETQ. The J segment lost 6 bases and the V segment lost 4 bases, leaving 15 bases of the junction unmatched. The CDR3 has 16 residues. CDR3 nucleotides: TGCGCCAGCAGCGAGGTATTCAGGGGGGTTCGGCCTGAAGCTTTCTTT. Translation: CASSEVFRGVRPEAFF.

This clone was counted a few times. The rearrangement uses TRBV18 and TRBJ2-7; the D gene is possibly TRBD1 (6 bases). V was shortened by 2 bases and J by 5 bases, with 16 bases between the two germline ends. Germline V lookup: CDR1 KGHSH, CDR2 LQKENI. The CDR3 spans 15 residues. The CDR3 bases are TGTGCCAGCTCACCAAGCCGGGACATATCCGACGAGCAGTACTTC. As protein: CASSPSRDISDEQYF.

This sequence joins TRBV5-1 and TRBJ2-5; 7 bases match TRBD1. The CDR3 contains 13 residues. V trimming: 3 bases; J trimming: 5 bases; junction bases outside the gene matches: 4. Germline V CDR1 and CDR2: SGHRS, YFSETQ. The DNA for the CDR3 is TGCGCCAGCAGCTCAGGGGGTGAGGAGACCCAGTACTTC. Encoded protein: CASSSGGEETQYF.

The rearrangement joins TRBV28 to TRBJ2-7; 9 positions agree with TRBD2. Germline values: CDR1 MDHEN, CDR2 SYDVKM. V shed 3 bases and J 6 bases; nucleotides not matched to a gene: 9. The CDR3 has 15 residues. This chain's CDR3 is CASSLGSASGIEQYF. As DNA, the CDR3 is TGTGCCAGCAGTTTGGGATCGGCTAGCGGGATCGAGCAGTACTTC.

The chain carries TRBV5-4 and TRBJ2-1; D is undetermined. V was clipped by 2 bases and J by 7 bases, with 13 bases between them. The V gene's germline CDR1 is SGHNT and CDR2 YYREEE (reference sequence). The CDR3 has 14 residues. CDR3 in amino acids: CASSFMASSNEQFF. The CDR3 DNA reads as TGTGCCAGCAGCTTTATGGCTTCGTCGAATGAGCAGTTCTTC.

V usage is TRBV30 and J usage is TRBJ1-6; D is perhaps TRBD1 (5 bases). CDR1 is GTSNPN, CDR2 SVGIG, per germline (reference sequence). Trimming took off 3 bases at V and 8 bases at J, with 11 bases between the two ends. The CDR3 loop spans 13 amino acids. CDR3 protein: CAWRSREDSPLHF. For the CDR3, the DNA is TGTGCCTGGAGGTCCAGGGAAGATTCACCCCTCCACTTT.

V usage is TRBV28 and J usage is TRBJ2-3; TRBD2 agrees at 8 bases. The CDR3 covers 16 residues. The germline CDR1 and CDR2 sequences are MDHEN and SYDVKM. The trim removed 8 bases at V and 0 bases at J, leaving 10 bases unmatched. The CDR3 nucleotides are TGTGCCAGCGGCCTACGGGGGGGGGCGAGCACAGATACGCAGTATTTT. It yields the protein CASGLRGGASTDTQYF.

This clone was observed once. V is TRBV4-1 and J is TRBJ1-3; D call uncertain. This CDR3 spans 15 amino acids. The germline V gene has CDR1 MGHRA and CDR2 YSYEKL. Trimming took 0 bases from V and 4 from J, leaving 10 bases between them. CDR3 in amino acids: CASSQDGQLGNTIYF. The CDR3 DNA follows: TGCGCCAGCAGCCAAGATGGGCAGCTAGGAAACACCATATATTTT.

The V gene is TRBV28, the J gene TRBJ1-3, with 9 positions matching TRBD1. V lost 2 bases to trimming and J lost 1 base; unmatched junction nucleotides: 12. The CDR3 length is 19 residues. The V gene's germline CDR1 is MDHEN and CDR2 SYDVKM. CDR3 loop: CASSLRRDREGWSGNTIYF. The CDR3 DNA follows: TGTGCCAGCAGTTTAAGGCGGGACAGGGAGGGGTGGTCTGGAAACACCATATATTTT.

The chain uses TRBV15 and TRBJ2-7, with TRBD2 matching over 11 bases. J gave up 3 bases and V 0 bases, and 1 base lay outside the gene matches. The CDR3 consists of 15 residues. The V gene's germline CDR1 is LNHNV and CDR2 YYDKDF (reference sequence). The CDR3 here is CATSREGLAVYEQYF. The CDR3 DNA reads TGTGCCACCAGCAGAGAGGGACTAGCGGTCTACGAGCAGTACTTC.

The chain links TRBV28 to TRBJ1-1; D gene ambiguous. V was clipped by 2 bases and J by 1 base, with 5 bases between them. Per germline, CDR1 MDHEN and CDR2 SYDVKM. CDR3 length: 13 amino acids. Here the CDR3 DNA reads TGTGCCAGCAGTTTAGTCAAGAACACTGAAGCTTTCTTT. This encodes CASSLVKNTEAFF.

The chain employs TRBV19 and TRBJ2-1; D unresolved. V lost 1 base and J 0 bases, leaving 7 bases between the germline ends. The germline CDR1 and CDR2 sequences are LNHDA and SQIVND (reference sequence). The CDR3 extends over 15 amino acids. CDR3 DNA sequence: TGTGCCAGTAGTATAGGCGTTAGCTCCTACAATGAGCAGTTCTTC. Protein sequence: CASSIGVSSYNEQFF.

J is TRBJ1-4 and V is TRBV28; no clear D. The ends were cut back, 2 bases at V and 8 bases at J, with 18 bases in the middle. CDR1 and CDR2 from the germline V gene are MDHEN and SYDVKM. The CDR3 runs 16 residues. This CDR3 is CASSLVRGVRGEKLFF. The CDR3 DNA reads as TGTGCCAGCAGTTTAGTTCGCGGCGTCAGAGGGGAAAAACTGTTTTTT.

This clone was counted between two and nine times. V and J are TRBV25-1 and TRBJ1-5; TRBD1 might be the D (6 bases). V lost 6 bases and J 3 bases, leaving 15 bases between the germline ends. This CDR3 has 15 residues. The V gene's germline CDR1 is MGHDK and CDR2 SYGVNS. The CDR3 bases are TGTGCCAGCAGCCCGGCGGACAGTTTCAATCAGCCCCAGCATTTT. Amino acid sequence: CASSPADSFNQPQHF.